A selection of T cell receptor beta chains follows, all from one sample in a study of neurological immune-mediated disorders. TCRdb redid the calling of the 5' RACE reads with MiXCR, one entry per CDR3 protein. The data show approximately 52,000 distinct CDR3 sequences, around 3.1% seen once. The sequenced material came from PBMCs. These TCRs come from a middle-aged man with multiple sclerosis. Both conserved end residues are part of each CDR3. D genes are given only for firm matches. Size is stated for part of the rows, as once, few or many counts, or as a class when the clone is expanded.

J | size | V | D | DNA | CDR3
TRBJ1-6 | many | TRBV12-3/TRBV12-4 | TRBD1 | TGTGCCAGCAGTCCAGGGGGAAAATCACCCCTCCACTTT | CASSPGGKSPLHF
TRBJ1-5 | few | TRBV20-1 | TRBD1 | TGCAGTGCTACCGGGACAGGTACTCAGCCCCAGAATTTT | CSATGTGTQPQNF
TRBJ1-6 | many | TRBV12-3/TRBV12-4 | TRBD1 | TGTGCCAGCAGTTTAGGACAGGGCCATAATTCACCCCTCCACTTT | CASSLGQGHNSPLHF
TRBJ1-1 | many | TRBV20-1 | NA | TGCAGTGTCAATCCGCCCCTCAACACTGAAGCTTTCTTT | CSVNPPLNTEAFF
TRBJ1-5 | few | TRBV11-2 | NA | TGTGCCAGCAGCTTAGATCGAGGCAGGGGCAATCAGCCCCAGAATTTT | CASSLDRGRGNQPQNF
TRBJ2-2 | many | TRBV7-9 | NA | TGTGCCAGCAGCCCGACGACTAGGCAGAGTGGAAACACCGGGGAGCTGTTTTTT | CASSPTTRQSGNTGELFF
TRBJ2-3 | many | TRBV5-1 | TRBD2 | TGCGCCAGCAGCTTGCAGCTGGCGGGGGGCACAGATACGCAGTATTTT | CASSLQLAGGTDTQYF
TRBJ2-3 | many | TRBV28 | NA | TGTGCCAGCAGTTACGAAGTAGGTACGCAGTATTTT | CASSYEVGTQYF
TRBJ2-3 | many | TRBV4-1 | NA | TGCGCCAGCAGCCAGACCCTACTTAGCACAGATACGCAGTATTTT | CASSQTLLSTDTQYF
TRBJ1-5 | many | TRBV20-1 | NA | TGCAGTGCGGCTCGGGAGGCTTACAATCAGCCCCAGCATTTT | CSAAREAYNQPQHF
TRBJ2-5 | NA | TRBV3-1 | NA | TGTGCCAGCAGCAAGCCTCTAGCGATTGGGGAGACCCAGTACTTC | CASSKPLAIGETQYF
TRBJ2-5 | many | TRBV4-1 | TRBD1 | TGCGCCAGCAGCCCGGGACAGGGGACCCCAACGAAGTACTTC | CASSPGQGTPTKYF
TRBJ2-5 | many | TRBV5-1 | TRBD1 | TGCGCCAGCAGCAAAGACTCCGGGACAGTTCCTGAGACCCAGTACTTC | CASSKDSGTVPETQYF
TRBJ2-7 | many | TRBV5-6 | NA | TGTGCCAGCAGCTTCCGGCCCCGAAGATCCTACGAGCAGTACTTC | CASSFRPRRSYEQYF
TRBJ2-3 | many | TRBV29-1 | NA | TGCAGCGTCTCTCGGGGCACAGATACGCAGTATTTT | CSVSRGTDTQYF
TRBJ2-1 | many | TRBV12-3/TRBV12-4 | TRBD2 | TGTGCCAGCAGTTTAGCGATTTCGGGACTAGCGGGTAATGAGCAGTTCTTC | CASSLAISGLAGNEQFF
TRBJ1-5 | many | TRBV12-3/TRBV12-4 | NA | TGTGCCAGCAGTTTAGCCGGGGCCAATCAGCCCCAGCATTTT | CASSLAGANQPQHF
TRBJ1-1 | NA | TRBV5-1 | NA | TGCGCCAGCAGCCCCGAGGGGGTAAGTAGGGTGAACACTGAAGCTTTCTTT | CASSPEGVSRVNTEAFF
TRBJ1-2 | few | TRBV29-1 | NA | TGCAGCGTTCTGTACAGGGAGAAAAGGGATGGCTACACCTTC | CSVLYREKRDGYTF
TRBJ2-4 | NA | TRBV12-3/TRBV12-4 | NA | TGTGCCAGCTCCCAGTCCCTAGCCAAAAACATTCAGTACTTC | CASSQSLAKNIQYF
TRBJ2-5 | many | TRBV11-2 | NA | TGTGCCAGCAGCTTTCTGTCTTCTGGGGGACAAGAGACCCAGTACTTC | CASSFLSSGGQETQYF
TRBJ2-7 | many | TRBV20-1 | NA | TGCAGTGCTAGAGGTGGCGTTTCCGGGGGCTTCAAGGACGAGCAGTACTTC | CSARGGVSGGFKDEQYF
TRBJ2-1 | many | TRBV4-1 | NA | TGCGCCAGCAGCATTCTGGCGGGCCCTTCCGCCCCGGGTGAGCAGTTCTTC | CASSILAGPSAPGEQFF
TRBJ2-5 | many | TRBV18 | NA | TGTGCCAGCTCACCCACAAGCACAAAAGAGACCCAGTACTTC | CASSPTSTKETQYF
TRBJ2-5 | many | TRBV6-2/TRBV6-3 | NA | TGTGCCAGCACCGACGGCACAGGACCCGGAGAGACCCAGTACTTC | CASTDGTGPGETQYF
TRBJ2-5 | many | TRBV7-9 | NA | TGTGCCAGCAGTTCAGGGGGGGACTCCGGGGACTTC | CASSSGGDSGDF
TRBJ1-5 | many | TRBV15 | NA | TGTGCCACCAGCAGAGATGGGGGCAATCAGCCCCAGCATTTT | CATSRDGGNQPQHF
TRBJ2-1 | many | TRBV10-3 | TRBD2 | TGTGCCATCAGTCTAAGCGGGGGGGCCACGGATGAGCAGTTCTTC | CAISLSGGATDEQFF
TRBJ2-7 | many | TRBV7-8 | NA | TGTGCCAGCAGCTATCTGGGCTACGAGCAGTACTTC | CASSYLGYEQYF
TRBJ2-3 | many | TRBV27 | TRBD2 | TGTGCCAGCAGTTTATCGAAAAGGCTAGCGGGGGGGCCGGGCACAGATACGCAGTATTTT | CASSLSKRLAGGPGTDTQYF
TRBJ2-7 | many | TRBV20-1 | NA | TGCAGTGCTAGTAGAGATGTCGGGGAGCAGTACTTC | CSASRDVGEQYF
TRBJ2-2 | many | TRBV10-3 | TRBD2 | TGTGCCATCAGCTCACTAGCGGGGGGCACGAACACCGGGGAGCTGTTTTTT | CAISSLAGGTNTGELFF
TRBJ1-5 | many | TRBV5-1 | NA | TGCGCCAGCAGCTTGGATGGGGGAAAAAATCAGCCCCAGCATTTT | CASSLDGGKNQPQHF
TRBJ1-4 | many | TRBV20-1 | NA | TGCAGTGCTAGGGGGACTGCGGAAAAACTGTTTTTT | CSARGTAEKLFF
TRBJ2-3 | many | TRBV7-2 | NA | TGTGCCAGCTCTGGCCCCCGAGGGTCCTCCACAGATACGCAGTATTTT | CASSGPRGSSTDTQYF
TRBJ2-7 | many | TRBV20-1 | NA | TGCAGTGCCCTAGGGGGGCCCCTCTACGAGCAGTACTTC | CSALGGPLYEQYF
TRBJ2-2 | many | TRBV12-3/TRBV12-4 | NA | TGTGCCAGCAGTTTAGTCCGGGACACGAACACCGGGGAGCTGTTTTTT | CASSLVRDTNTGELFF
TRBJ2-2 | many | TRBV7-2 | NA | TGTGCCAGCACCGACCGCGGGCTCTTGGGTACCGGGGAGCTGTTTTTT | CASTDRGLLGTGELFF
TRBJ2-6 | few | TRBV5-4 | NA | TGTGCCAGCAGCCCTCCAAATTCTGGGGCCAACGTCCTGACTTTC | CASSPPNSGANVLTF
TRBJ2-7 | many | TRBV18 | NA | TGTGCCAGCTCACCACTCAGAGGGTCCGACTACGAGCAGTACTTC | CASSPLRGSDYEQYF
TRBJ1-1 | few | TRBV6-6 | NA | TGTGCCAGCAGGGGACTTAAGAACACTGAAGCTTTCTTT | CASRGLKNTEAFF
TRBJ2-7 | many | TRBV3-1 | TRBD2 | TGTGCCAGCAGCCAAGAGATATCGGGAAGCGGGGGGAGATACGAGCAGTACTTC | CASSQEISGSGGRYEQYF
TRBJ1-2 | many | TRBV29-1 | NA | TGCAGCGTGTCGGATTCCGTTACGGGGGGCTACACCTTC | CSVSDSVTGGYTF